This T cell receptor beta chain was sequenced in a study of blood T cell repertoires in COVID-19. Study-level information: Acute and convalescent COVID-19 samples came from the United States, Italy and Spain. PBMCs, B-cell-depleted T cells, or T cells provided the cDNA or gDNA that made up the material.

Losses at the gene ends were 4 bases for V and 3 bases for J; bases not matched to a gene: 6. The CDR3 runs to 15 residues. Germline CDR1 reads MGHRA; CDR2 reads YSYEKL. Authors' data handling: Reference gene primers were amplified, and this amplification served to estimate nucleated cell counts. Assay: immunoSEQ multiplex PCR; the TCRdb copy retains only in-frame clones and omits some. That table gives V, J and clone size, and the DNA gave D and trimming. This sample carries about 220,000 clones, about 90% of them seen once, and the ten largest clones take roughly 2%. Input material: peripheral blood. The chain combines TRBV4-1 with TRBJ2-1; 7 nucleotides align to TRBD1. The sequence came from a man aged 35-49 years with active or convalescent COVID-19. Here the CDR3 DNA reads TGCGCCAGCAGCCCGGGACAGTGGAACTACAATGAGCAGTTCTTC. Residues: CASSPGQWNYNEQFF.